This passage covers 32 T cell receptor beta chains from one sample sequenced in a study of T cell repertoires in cytomegalovirus infection (dated by TCRdb to between 2017 and 2020). Taken with the paper, the label for treatment or condition translates to: in vitro stimulation with specific CMV peptide epitopes to enrich CMV-specific T cells. Antigen specificity for these receptors is unknown. Instrument used: Illumina HiSeq 1500. In-frame beta chains were kept once TCRdb had trimmed the public reads at Q25 with fastp and called clones with MiXCR. Each entry merges the rows of one CDR3 protein and shows their most common DNA and genes. Across this sample there are roughly 700,000 distinct CDR3 sequences, with around 30% seen only once. The ten top clones hold 18% of the sample. Specimen: cultured PBMCs, collected from culture after CMV antigen stimulation. The receptors derive from a human donor in good health (CMV status not recorded). Some clones in this sample may be carry-over from other donors' samples.

The CDR3 DNA reads TGTGCCAGCAGCCCCTCCCATTCGAGTGCAGATACGCAGTATTTT. Amino acid sequence: CASSPSHSSADTQYF. The rearrangement links TRBV9 to TRBJ2-3; D not resolved. The CDR3 extends over 15 amino acids. V shed 4 bases and J shed 4 bases, with 16 bases lying between them. CDR1 and CDR2 (germline): SGDLS, YYNGEE.

The chain's CDR3 is CASSPRGTETQYF. The CDR3 DNA is TGTGCCAGCAGTCCCCGGGGGACCGAGACCCAGTACTTC. The chain has TRBV12-3 or TRBV12-4 and TRBJ2-5, with a tentative D call TRBD2 (6 bases). The CDR3 sequence is 13 residues long. V lost 5 bases to trimming and J lost 5 bases, with 12 bases between them.

This sequence joins TRBV6-1 and TRBJ1-2; D is unclear. V was trimmed by 6 bases and J by 0 bases, leaving 8 bases between them. This CDR3 region has 13 residues. The V gene's germline CDR1 is MNHNS and CDR2 SASEGT. This CDR3 is CASRDGTNYGYTF. CDR3 DNA: TGTGCCAGCAGGGACGGGACTAACTATGGCTACACCTTC.

The sample holds a few counts of this clonotype. The genes are TRBV6-5 and TRBJ2-3; D remains unclear. CDR3 length: 13 residues. Germline CDR1 MNHEY, CDR2 SVGAGI. The V and J ends lost 6 bases and 2 bases respectively, with 9 bases between them. The CDR3 region has the DNA TGTGCCAGCAGCCGGACCCTCACAGATACGCAGTATTTT. Its translation is CASSRTLTDTQYF.

The rearrangement uses TRBV20-1 and TRBJ2-1, with 9 bases matching TRBD2. The CDR3 loop spans 16 amino acids. Germline V gene lookup returns CDR1 DFQATT and CDR2 SNEGSKA (reference sequence). Losses at the gene ends were 5 bases for V and 0 bases for J; bases not matched to a gene: 8. The CDR3: CSAASLAGSSYNEQFF. The DNA of the CDR3 is TGCAGTGCTGCCAGCCTAGCGGGGAGCTCCTACAATGAGCAGTTCTTC.

V is TRBV7-2 and J is TRBJ2-7; D unclear. V was cut by 4 bases and J by 7 bases, with 11 bases left in between. This CDR3 has 12 residues. Germline assignment: CDR1 SGHTA and CDR2 FQGNSA. DNA for the CDR3: TGTGCCAGCAGCTCCCGCGTGGGGGAGCAGTACTTC. Protein: CASSSRVGEQYF. The variable domain in full, with the rest retrieved from reference TRBV7-2 and TRBJ2-7, is GAGVSQSPSNKVTEKGKDVELRCDPISGHTALYWYRQSLGQGLEFLIYFQGNSAPDKSGLPSDRFSAERTGGSVSTLTIQRTQQEDSAVYLCASSSRVGEQYFGPGTRLTVT.

The chain combines TRBV7-9 with TRBJ2-1; 10 bases fit TRBD2. CDR3 size: 16 residues. Germline loops: CDR1 SEHNR, CDR2 FQNEAQ (reference sequence). J gave up 8 bases and V 5 bases, and 12 bases lay outside the gene matches. CDR3 region: CASSPSRTGLADEQFF. In nucleotides, the CDR3 is TGTGCCAGCAGCCCAAGCCGGACCGGACTAGCGGATGAGCAGTTCTTC.

The chain joins TRBV5-1 to TRBJ2-5; TRBD1 might be the D (5 bases). This CDR3 spans 15 amino acids. Germline-derived CDR1 and CDR2 are SGHRS and YFSETQ. Deletions cut 2 bases from V and 2 bases from J, with 13 bases between. For the CDR3, the DNA is TGCGCCAGCAGCTTTTTCTGGGGCACTCAAGAGACCCAGTACTTC. Amino acids: CASSFFWGTQETQYF. The full variable domain, completed using reference TRBV5-1 and TRBJ2-5, is KAGVTQTPRYLIKTRGQQVTLSCSPISGHRSVSWYQQTPGQGLQFLFEYFSETQRNKGNFPGRFSGRQFSNSRSEMNVSTLELGDSALYLCASSFFWGTQETQYFGPGTRLLVL.

The J gene is TRBJ2-1, the V gene TRBV5-1; TRBD2 matches at 8 bases. Germline V gene lookup returns CDR1 SGHRS and CDR2 YFSETQ. This CDR3 comprises 14 residues. With V trimmed by 4 bases and J by 15 bases, 15 bases remained unmatched. Here the CDR3 DNA reads TGCGCCAGCAGCAAGGACTCGGGGGGGTCGTTGCTGTTCTTC. Encoded protein: CASSKDSGGSLLFF.

This chain connects TRBV12-3 or TRBV12-4 to TRBJ1-1; no clear D. The CDR3 extends over 13 amino acids. With 7 bases removed from V and 0 bases from J, the gap between germline ends came to 9 bases. CDR3: CASTPWVNTEAFF. CDR3 in DNA: TGTGCCAGCACCCCCTGGGTGAACACTGAAGCTTTCTTT.

The sample holds a few counts of this clonotype. This rearrangement joins TRBV19 to TRBJ1-2; 8 bases align to TRBD1. After removal of 5 bases from V and 7 bases from J, the junction contained 6 bases not matched to a gene. This CDR3 contains 13 residues. Germline CDR1 reads LNHDA; CDR2 reads SQIVND (reference sequence). The CDR3 protein is CASSSQGAGGYTF. CDR3 nucleotide sequence: TGTGCCAGTAGTTCGCAGGGGGCTGGTGGCTACACCTTC.

This chain links TRBV2 with TRBJ2-7; maybe TRBD1 (6 bases). Trimming shortened V by 6 bases and J by 2 bases, and 14 bases separated the two germline ends. This CDR3 region has 14 residues. In germline, CDR1 is SNHLY, CDR2 FYNNEI. As DNA, the CDR3 is TGTGCCAGCAGCGAGCAGGGGTTAACCTACGAGCAGTACTTC. This gives the protein CASSEQGLTYEQYF.

This clonotype was recorded a few times. CDR3 nucleotides: TGTGCCAGCAGCTTGATTCTAGTGGCAGAGACCCAGTACTTC. The encoded protein is CASSLILVAETQYF. The V and J genes are TRBV5-5 and TRBJ2-5; unclear D gene. Per the germline V gene, CDR1 is SGHKS and CDR2 is YYEKEE (reference sequence). The length of the CDR3 is 14 residues. The V gene lost 1 base and the J gene lost 4 bases, with 11 bases spanning the gap.

This CDR3 is CASSDEALNTEAFF. The CDR3 region has the DNA TGTGCCAGCAGTGATGAAGCGTTGAACACTGAAGCTTTCTTT. The J gene is TRBJ1-1, the V gene TRBV25-1; D uncertain. Trimming left V 3 bases short and J 0 bases short, with 8 bases between. This CDR3 has 14 amino acids. Germline V gene lookup returns CDR1 MGHDK and CDR2 SYGVNS.

The V gene is TRBV12-3 or TRBV12-4, the J gene TRBJ1-5; TRBD1 is a possible D gene (6 bases). Trimming removed 6 bases from V and 12 bases from J, with 15 bases in between. The CDR3 length is 12 residues. CDR3 DNA: TGTGCCAGCAGCCCCCAGGGGACAATCCAGCATTTT. Protein: CASSPQGTIQHF.

This clonotype has at least ten counts. V and J are TRBV7-6 and TRBJ2-5; TRBD1 or TRBD2 may be the D gene (6 bases each). From germline, CDR1 is SGHVS and CDR2 FNYEAQ. V was shortened by 1 base and J by 5 bases, with 11 bases between the two germline ends. The CDR3 spans 14 residues. The CDR3, as DNA: TGTGCCAGCAGCTTAGGGGGGGCGCGGGAGACCCAGTACTTC. It is translated as CASSLGGARETQYF. The full variable domain, completed using reference TRBV7-6 and TRBJ2-5, is GAGVSQSPRYKVTKRGQDVALRCDPISGHVSLYWYRQALGQGPEFLTYFNYEAQQDKSGLPNDRFSAERPEGSISTLTIQRTEQRDSAMYRCASSLGGARETQYFGPGTRLLVL.

This sequence joins TRBV6-4 and TRBJ2-1, with 13 nucleotides matching TRBD2. The CDR3 spans 20 residues. The V gene end was trimmed by 4 bases and the J gene end by 0 bases; junction bases not matched to a gene: 12. CDR1 and CDR2 from the germline V gene are MRHNA and SNTAGT. CDR3 nucleotides: TGTGCCAGCAGTGGGAGCCCGGGACTAGCGGGGCCGAGCTCCTACAATGAGCAGTTCTTC. Residues: CASSGSPGLAGPSSYNEQFF.

There are a few counts of this clonotype. This chain joins TRBV11-3 and TRBJ2-1; tentatively, D is TRBD1 (5 bases). V was clipped by 0 bases and J by 10 bases, with 13 bases between them. This CDR3 has 14 residues. Germline V gene sequence: CDR1 SGHNT, CDR2 YENEEA. The DNA of the CDR3 is TGTGCCAGCAGCTTAGATGAGAGTGGGGCGGAGCAGTTCTTC. Protein product: CASSLDESGAEQFF.

The CDR3 is CASSLDSMNNQPQHF. As DNA, the CDR3 is TGCGCCAGCAGCTTGGACAGTATGAACAATCAGCCCCAGCATTTT. V usage is TRBV5-1 and J usage is TRBJ1-5; D gene uncertain. Trimming removed 0 bases at V and 3 bases at J, with 10 bases between. Germline assignment: CDR1 SGHRS and CDR2 YFSETQ. The CDR3 is 15 amino acids.

This clonotype was seen a single time. A much larger clonotype is one base distant, so this may be a read error. This chain connects TRBV7-2 to TRBJ1-1; no clear D. The CDR3 is 11 amino acids. Looked up from germline, CDR1 is SGHTA and CDR2 is FQGNSA. This CDR3 is CASSSDARAYF. In DNA form, the CDR3 reads TGTGCCAGCAGCTCCGACGCGAGGGCTTACTTT.

The V and J genes are TRBV6-8 and TRBJ2-1; D is unresolved. Looked up from germline, CDR1 is MNHGY and CDR2 is SAAAGT. The CDR3 spans 14 residues. The V gene lost 8 bases and the J gene lost 9 bases, with 20 bases spanning the gap. The CDR3 reads CASGLDPRRAEQFF. CDR3 nucleotides: TGTGCCAGCGGGCTGGATCCCCGCCGGGCTGAGCAGTTCTTC.

This clonotype was detected once. The V and J genes are TRBV18 and TRBJ1-4, with 7 positions matching TRBD1. J lost 7 bases, V lost 6 bases, and 8 bases had no gene match. CDR1 KGHSH and CDR2 LQKENI come from the germline V gene. This CDR3 has 14 residues. Written as DNA, the CDR3 is TGTGCCAGCTCCCCAGGGGGAATTCTTGAAAAACTGTTTTTT. It encodes CASSPGGILEKLFF.

This chain links TRBV7-9 with TRBJ1-2; D is perhaps TRBD1 (6 bases). V shed 5 bases and J shed 3 bases, with 22 bases lying between them. CDR1 is SEHNR, CDR2 FQNEAQ, per germline (reference sequence). CDR3 length equals 17 residues. The chain's CDR3 is CASSPRLPQGTHYGYTF. CDR3 in DNA: TGTGCCAGCAGCCCGCGACTACCTCAGGGGACCCACTATGGCTACACCTTC.

This clonotype turned up a few times. The chain couples TRBV7-2 to TRBJ2-3, with D perhaps matching TRBD2 (6 bases). CDR3 length: 15 amino acids. Trimming removed 1 base from V and 3 bases from J, with 11 bases in between. Germline V gene data show CDR1 as SGHTA and CDR2 as FQGNSA. The CDR3 is CASSLGLGITDTQYF. The DNA for the CDR3 is TGTGCCAGCAGCTTAGGACTAGGTATAACAGATACGCAGTATTTT.

This clonotype has ten or more counts. V is TRBV10-3 and J is TRBJ1-4; D gene unclear. V lost 10 bases and J lost 0, with 9 bases in between. This CDR3 has 13 residues. Germline V gives CDR1 ENHRY, CDR2 SYGVKD. This chain's CDR3 is CATRWATNEKLFF. The CDR3 bases are TGTGCCACGCGTTGGGCAACTAATGAAAAACTGTTTTTT.

The gene calls are TRBV19 and TRBJ1-5, with TRBD1 matching 8 bases. The CDR3 extends over 14 amino acids. Trimming removed 7 bases from V and 8 bases from J; junction bases left unmatched: 10. The germline V gene encodes CDR1 LNHDA and CDR2 SQIVND (reference sequence). CDR3 bases: TGTGCCAGTACCCGGGACAGGTCCGATAAGCCCCAGCATTTT. Amino acid sequence: CASTRDRSDKPQHF.

This clonotype occurred many times. The rearrangement uses TRBV7-9 and TRBJ1-5, with 7 bases fitting TRBD1. The CDR3 loop spans 16 amino acids. J lost 4 bases, V lost 3 bases, and 9 bases had no gene match. CDR1 SEHNR and CDR2 FQNEAQ come from the germline V gene (reference sequence). The CDR3 DNA sequence: TGTGCCAGCAGCTTTAGTGGGACAGCTCTAAATCAGCCCCAGCATTTT. Translation: CASSFSGTALNQPQHF.

In this sample, this clonotype turned up many times. The J gene is TRBJ1-5, the V gene TRBV7-2; no clear D. The CDR3 spans 13 residues. Germline V CDR1 and CDR2: SGHTA, FQGNSA. Trimming took off 5 bases at V and 6 bases at J, with 11 bases between the two ends. The CDR3 DNA sequence: TGTGCCAGCAGCATCCTCCATGCTCAGCCCCAGCATTTT. Amino acid sequence: CASSILHAQPQHF. The whole variable domain, filled in from reference TRBV7-2 and TRBJ1-5, reads GAGVSQSPSNKVTEKGKDVELRCDPISGHTALYWYRQSLGQGLEFLIYFQGNSAPDKSGLPSDRFSAERTGGSVSTLTIQRTQQEDSAVYLCASSILHAQPQHFGDGTRLSIL.

The rearrangement joins TRBV28 to TRBJ1-6; a weak D match, TRBD1 (6 bases). Trimming stripped 10 bases from V and 5 bases from J, with 15 bases between. CDR1 is MDHEN and CDR2 is SYDVKM in the germline V gene. The CDR3 covers 14 residues. In DNA form, the CDR3 reads TGTGCCACAAAAGGGACACCCAATAATTCACCCCTCCACTTT. Translated, it gives CATKGTPNNSPLHF.

This clonotype was recorded at least ten times. V is TRBV7-2 and J is TRBJ2-7; possibly TRBD2 for D (7 bases). Trimming removed 1 base at V and 3 bases at J, with 13 bases between. This CDR3 contains 15 residues. In germline, CDR1 is SGHTA, CDR2 FQGNSA. CDR3 sequence reads: CASSLEGGRNYEQYF. The CDR3 nucleotides are TGTGCCAGCAGCTTAGAGGGGGGGCGGAACTACGAGCAGTACTTC.

The V gene is TRBV20-1, the J gene TRBJ1-1; D is uncertain. With 1 base removed from V and 7 bases from J, the gap between germline ends came to 10 bases. CDR1 and CDR2 (germline): DFQATT, SNEGSKA (reference sequence). The CDR3 runs 12 residues. Here the CDR3 DNA reads TGCAGTGCTAGAGGCAGCGCCATTGAAGCTTTCTTT. Residues: CSARGSAIEAFF.

The J gene is TRBJ2-5, the V gene TRBV27, with D unclear. Trimming shortened V by 4 bases and J by 7 bases, and 13 bases separated the two germline ends. The CDR3 is 13 amino acids. CDR1 and CDR2 from the germline V gene are MNHEY and SMNVEV (reference sequence). The CDR3: CASSYGPRRTQYF. The CDR3 DNA reads as TGTGCCAGCAGTTACGGTCCTCGGAGGACCCAGTACTTC.